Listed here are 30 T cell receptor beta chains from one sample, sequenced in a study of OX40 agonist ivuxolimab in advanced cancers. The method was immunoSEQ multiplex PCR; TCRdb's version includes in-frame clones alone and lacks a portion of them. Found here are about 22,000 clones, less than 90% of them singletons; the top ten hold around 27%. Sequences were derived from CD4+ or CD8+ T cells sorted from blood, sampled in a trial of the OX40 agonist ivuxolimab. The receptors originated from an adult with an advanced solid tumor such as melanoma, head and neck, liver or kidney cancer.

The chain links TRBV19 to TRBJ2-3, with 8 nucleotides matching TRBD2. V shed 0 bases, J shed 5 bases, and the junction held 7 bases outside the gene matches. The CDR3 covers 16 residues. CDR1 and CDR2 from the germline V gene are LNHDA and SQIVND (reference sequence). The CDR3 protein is CASSIDPAGAGDTQYF. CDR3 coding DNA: TGTGCCAGTAGTATAGATCCAGCGGGAGCGGGAGATACGCAGTATTTT.

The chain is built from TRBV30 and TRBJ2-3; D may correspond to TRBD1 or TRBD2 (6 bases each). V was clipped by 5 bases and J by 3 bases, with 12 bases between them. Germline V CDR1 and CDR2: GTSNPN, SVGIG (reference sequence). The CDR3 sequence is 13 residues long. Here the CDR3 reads CAWEEGGTDTQYF. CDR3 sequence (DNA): TGTGCCTGGGAGGAGGGGGGTACAGATACGCAGTATTTT.

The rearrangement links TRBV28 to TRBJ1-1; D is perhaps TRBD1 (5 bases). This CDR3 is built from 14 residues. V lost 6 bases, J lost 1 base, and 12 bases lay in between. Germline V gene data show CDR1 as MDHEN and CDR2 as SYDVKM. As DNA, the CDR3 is TGTGCCAGCAGCCCTCTCAGGGAGAACACTGAAGCTTTCTTT. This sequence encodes CASSPLRENTEAFF.

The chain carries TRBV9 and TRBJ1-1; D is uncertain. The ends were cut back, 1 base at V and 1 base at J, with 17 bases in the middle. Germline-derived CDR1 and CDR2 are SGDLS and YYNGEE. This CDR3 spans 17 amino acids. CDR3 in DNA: TGTGCCAGCAGCGTAATTCCTCTAGGAACGGGGAACACTGAAGCTTTCTTT. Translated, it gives CASSVIPLGTGNTEAFF.

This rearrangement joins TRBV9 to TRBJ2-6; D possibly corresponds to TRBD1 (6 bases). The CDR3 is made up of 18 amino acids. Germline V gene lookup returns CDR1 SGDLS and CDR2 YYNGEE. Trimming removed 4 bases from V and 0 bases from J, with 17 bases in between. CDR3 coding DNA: TGTGCCAGCAGCCCTACGGATTCGGACAGCTCTGGGGCCAACGTCCTGACTTTC. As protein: CASSPTDSDSSGANVLTF.

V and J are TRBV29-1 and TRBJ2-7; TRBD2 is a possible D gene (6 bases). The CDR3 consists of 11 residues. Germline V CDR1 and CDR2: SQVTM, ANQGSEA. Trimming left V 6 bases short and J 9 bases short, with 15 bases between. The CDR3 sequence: CSVQLARAQYF. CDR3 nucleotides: TGCAGCGTCCAACTAGCCCGAGCGCAGTACTTC.

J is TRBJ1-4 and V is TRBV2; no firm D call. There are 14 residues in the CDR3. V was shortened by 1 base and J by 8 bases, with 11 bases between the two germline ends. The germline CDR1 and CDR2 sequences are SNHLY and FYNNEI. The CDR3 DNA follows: TGTGCCAGCAGTGAAGGGACCTCCCGAGAAAAACTGTTTTTT. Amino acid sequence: CASSEGTSREKLFF.

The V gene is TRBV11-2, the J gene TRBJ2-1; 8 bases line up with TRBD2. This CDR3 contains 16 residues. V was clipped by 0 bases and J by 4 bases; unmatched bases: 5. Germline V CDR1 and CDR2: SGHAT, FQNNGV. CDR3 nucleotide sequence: TGTGCCAGCAGCTTAGACGGGAGGGCCCGTTACAATGAGCAGTTCTTC. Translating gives CASSLDGRARYNEQFF. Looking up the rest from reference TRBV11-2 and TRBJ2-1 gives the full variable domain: EAGVAQSPRYKIIEKRQSVAFWCNPISGHATLYWYQQILGQGPKLLIQFQNNGVVDDSQLPKDRFSAERLKGVDSTLKIQPAKLEDSAVYLCASSLDGRARYNEQFFGPGTRLTVL.

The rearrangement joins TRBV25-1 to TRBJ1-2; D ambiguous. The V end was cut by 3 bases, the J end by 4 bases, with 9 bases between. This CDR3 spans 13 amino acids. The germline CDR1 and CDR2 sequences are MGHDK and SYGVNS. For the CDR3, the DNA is TGTGCCAGCAGTGAGAGCCCAGGCTATGGCTACACCTTC. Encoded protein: CASSESPGYGYTF.

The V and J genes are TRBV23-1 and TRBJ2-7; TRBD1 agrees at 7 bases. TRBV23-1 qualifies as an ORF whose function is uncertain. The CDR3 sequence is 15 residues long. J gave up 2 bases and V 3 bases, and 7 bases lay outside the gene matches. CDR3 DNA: TGCGCCAGCAGTCACTGCTGCCAGGGGGCCTACGAGCAGTACTTC. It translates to CASSHCCQGAYEQYF.

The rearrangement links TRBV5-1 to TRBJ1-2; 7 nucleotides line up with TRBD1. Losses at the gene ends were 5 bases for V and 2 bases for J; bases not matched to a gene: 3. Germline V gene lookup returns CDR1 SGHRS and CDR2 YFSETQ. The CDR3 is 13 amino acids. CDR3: CASRPQGNYGYTF. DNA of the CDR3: TGCGCCAGCAGGCCACAGGGGAACTATGGCTACACCTTC. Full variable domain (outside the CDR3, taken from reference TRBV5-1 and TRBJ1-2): KAGVTQTPRYLIKTRGQQVTLSCSPISGHRSVSWYQQTPGQGLQFLFEYFSETQRNKGNFPGRFSGRQFSNSRSEMNVSTLELGDSALYLCASRPQGNYGYTFGSGTRLTVV.

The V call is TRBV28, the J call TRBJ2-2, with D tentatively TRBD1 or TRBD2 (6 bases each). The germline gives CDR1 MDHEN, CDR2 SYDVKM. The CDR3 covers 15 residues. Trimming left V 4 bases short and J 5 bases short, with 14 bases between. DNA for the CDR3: TGTGCCAGCAGTTCCTTGGGGGGCGGGACCGGGGAGCTGTTTTTT. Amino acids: CASSSLGGGTGELFF.

The DNA of the CDR3 is TGTGCCAGCAGTTCGGACAGCTTGAACACTGAAGCTTTCTTT. It translates to CASSSDSLNTEAFF. This chain joins TRBV6-5 and TRBJ1-1; tentatively, D is TRBD1 (6 bases). CDR1 and CDR2 from the germline V gene are MNHEY and SVGAGI. V dropped 4 bases and J dropped 0 bases, with 9 bases sitting between them. CDR3 length: 14 residues.

The CDR3 protein is CASSLGGGSSYNEQFF. CDR3 DNA sequence: TGTGCCAGCAGTTTAGGAGGCGGGAGCTCCTACAATGAGCAGTTCTTC. The chain employs TRBV27 and TRBJ2-1; 7 bases line up with TRBD2. V gave up 2 bases and J gave up 0 bases; unmatched junction bases: 4. The CDR3 covers 16 residues. In germline, CDR1 is MNHEY, CDR2 SMNVEV (reference sequence).

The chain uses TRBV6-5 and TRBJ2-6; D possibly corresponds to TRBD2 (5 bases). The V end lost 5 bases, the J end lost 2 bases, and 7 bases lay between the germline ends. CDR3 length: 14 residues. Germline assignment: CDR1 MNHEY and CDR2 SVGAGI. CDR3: CASSPGAGANVLTF. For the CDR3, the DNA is TGTGCCAGCAGTCCCGGGGCTGGGGCCAACGTCCTGACTTTC.

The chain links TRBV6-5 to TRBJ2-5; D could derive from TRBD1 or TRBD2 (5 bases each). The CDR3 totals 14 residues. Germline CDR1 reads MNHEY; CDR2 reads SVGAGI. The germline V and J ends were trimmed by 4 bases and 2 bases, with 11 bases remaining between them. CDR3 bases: TGTGCCAGCAGTTCCGGGACCTATCAAGAGACCCAGTACTTC. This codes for CASSSGTYQETQYF.

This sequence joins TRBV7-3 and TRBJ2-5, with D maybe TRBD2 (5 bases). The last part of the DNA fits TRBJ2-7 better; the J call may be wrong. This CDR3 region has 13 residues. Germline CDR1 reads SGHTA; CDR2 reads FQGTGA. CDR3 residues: CASSPAPGYEQYF. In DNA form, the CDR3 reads TGTGCCAGCAGCCCCGCCCCGGGGTACGAGCAGTACTTC.

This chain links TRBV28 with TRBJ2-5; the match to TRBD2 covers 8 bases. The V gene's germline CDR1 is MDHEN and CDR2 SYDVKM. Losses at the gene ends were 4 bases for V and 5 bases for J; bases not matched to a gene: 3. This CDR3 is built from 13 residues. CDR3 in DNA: TGTGCCAGCAGTTACGGGAGGGGGGAGACCCAGTACTTC. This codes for CASSYGRGETQYF.

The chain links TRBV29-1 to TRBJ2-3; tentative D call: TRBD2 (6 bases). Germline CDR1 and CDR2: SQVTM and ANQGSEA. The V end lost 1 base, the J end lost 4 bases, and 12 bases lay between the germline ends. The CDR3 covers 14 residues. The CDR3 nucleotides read TGCAGCGTTGAAGGCCTCGCGGGGTCAGATACGCAGTATTTT. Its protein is CSVEGLAGSDTQYF.

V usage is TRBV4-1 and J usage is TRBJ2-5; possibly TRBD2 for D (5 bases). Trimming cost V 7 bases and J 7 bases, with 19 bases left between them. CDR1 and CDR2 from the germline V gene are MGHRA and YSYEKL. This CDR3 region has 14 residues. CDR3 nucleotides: TGCGCCAGCAAAAGAGTGGGCGGAGGAGGGACCCAGTACTTC. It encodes CASKRVGGGGTQYF.

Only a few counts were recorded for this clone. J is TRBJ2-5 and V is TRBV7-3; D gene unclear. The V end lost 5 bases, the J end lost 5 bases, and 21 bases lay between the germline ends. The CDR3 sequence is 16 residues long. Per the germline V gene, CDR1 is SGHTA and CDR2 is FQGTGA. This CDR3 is CASSTDKSEILETQYF. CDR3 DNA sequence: TGTGCCAGCAGCACAGATAAATCGGAGATTCTCGAGACCCAGTACTTC. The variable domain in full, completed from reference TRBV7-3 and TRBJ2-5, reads GAGVSQTPSNKVTEKGKYVELRCDPISGHTALYWYRQSLGQGPEFLIYFQGTGAADDSGLPNDRFFAVRPEGSVSTLKIQRTERGDSAVYLCASSTDKSEILETQYFGPGTRLLVL.

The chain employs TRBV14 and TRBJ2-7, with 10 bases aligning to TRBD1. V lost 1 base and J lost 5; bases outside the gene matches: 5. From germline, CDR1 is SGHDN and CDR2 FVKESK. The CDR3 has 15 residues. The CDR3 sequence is CASSQGGTGVHEQYF. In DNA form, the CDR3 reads TGTGCCAGCAGCCAAGGAGGGACAGGGGTCCACGAGCAGTACTTC.

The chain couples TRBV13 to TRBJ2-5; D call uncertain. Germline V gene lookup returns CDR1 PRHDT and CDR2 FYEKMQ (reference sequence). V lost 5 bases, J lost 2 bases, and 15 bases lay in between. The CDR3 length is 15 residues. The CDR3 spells CASSPLMTTQETQYF. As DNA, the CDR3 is TGTGCCAGCAGCCCCCTCATGACAACGCAAGAGACCCAGTACTTC.

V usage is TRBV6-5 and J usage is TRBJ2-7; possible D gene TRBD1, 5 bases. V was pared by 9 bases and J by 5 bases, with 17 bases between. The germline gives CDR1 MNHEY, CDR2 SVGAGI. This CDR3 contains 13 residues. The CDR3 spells CASLGVKANEQYF. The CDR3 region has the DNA TGTGCCAGTTTAGGGGTTAAGGCGAACGAGCAGTACTTC.

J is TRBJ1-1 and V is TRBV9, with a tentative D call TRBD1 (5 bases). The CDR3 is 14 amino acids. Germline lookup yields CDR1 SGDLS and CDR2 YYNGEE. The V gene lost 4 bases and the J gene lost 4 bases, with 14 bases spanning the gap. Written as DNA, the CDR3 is TGTGCCAGCAGCCCAGCGGGGGAGGCCACTGAAGCTTTCTTT. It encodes CASSPAGEATEAFF.

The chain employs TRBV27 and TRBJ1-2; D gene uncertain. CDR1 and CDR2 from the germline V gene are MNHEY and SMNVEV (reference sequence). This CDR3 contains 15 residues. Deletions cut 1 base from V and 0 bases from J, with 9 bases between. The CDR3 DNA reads TGTGCCAGCAGTTTATATAGGACCTCTAACTATGGCTACACCTTC. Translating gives CASSLYRTSNYGYTF.

DNA for the CDR3: TGCGCCAGCAGCCAAGTGCCAGGGGCGAACACCGGGGAGCTGTTTTTT. Translation: CASSQVPGANTGELFF. The gene calls are TRBV4-1 and TRBJ2-2, with D maybe TRBD1 (6 bases). CDR3 length equals 16 residues. The V gene lost 1 base and the J gene lost 0 bases, with 9 bases spanning the gap. From germline, CDR1 is MGHRA and CDR2 YSYEKL.

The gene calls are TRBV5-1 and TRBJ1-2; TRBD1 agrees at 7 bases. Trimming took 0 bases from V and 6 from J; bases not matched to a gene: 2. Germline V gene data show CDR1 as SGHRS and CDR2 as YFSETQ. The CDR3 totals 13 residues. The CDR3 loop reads CASSLEGANGYTF. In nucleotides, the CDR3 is TGCGCCAGCAGCTTGGAGGGGGCTAATGGCTACACCTTC. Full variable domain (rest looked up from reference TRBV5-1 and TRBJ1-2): KAGVTQTPRYLIKTRGQQVTLSCSPISGHRSVSWYQQTPGQGLQFLFEYFSETQRNKGNFPGRFSGRQFSNSRSEMNVSTLELGDSALYLCASSLEGANGYTFGSGTRLTVV.

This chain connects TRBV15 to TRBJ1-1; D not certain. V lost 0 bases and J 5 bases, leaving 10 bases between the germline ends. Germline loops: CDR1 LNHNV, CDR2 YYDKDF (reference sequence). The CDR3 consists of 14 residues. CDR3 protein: CATSRDRYGTEAFF. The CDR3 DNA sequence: TGTGCCACCAGCAGAGACAGGTATGGGACTGAAGCTTTCTTT.

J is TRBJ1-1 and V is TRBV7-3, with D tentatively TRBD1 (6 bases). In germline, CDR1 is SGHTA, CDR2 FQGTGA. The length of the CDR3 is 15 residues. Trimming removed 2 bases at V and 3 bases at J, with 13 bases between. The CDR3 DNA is TGTGCCAGCAGCTTAGGGGACACCGAGTACACTGAAGCTTTCTTT. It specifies CASSLGDTEYTEAFF.